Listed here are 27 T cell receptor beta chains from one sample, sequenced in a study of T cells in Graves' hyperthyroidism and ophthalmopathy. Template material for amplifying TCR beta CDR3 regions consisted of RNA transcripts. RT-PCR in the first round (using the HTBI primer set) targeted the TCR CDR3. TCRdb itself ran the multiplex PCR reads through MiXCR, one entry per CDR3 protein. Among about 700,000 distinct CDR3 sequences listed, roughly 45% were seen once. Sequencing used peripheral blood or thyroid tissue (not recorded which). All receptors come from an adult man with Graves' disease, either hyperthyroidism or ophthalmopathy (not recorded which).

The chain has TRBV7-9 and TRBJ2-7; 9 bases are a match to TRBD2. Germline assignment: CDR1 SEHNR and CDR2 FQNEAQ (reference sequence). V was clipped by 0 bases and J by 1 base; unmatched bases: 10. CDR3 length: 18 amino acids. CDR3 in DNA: TGTGCCAGCAGCTTAGCGGCGGGGCTAGCGGGACCTTCCTACGAGCAGTACTTC. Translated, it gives CASSLAAGLAGPSYEQYF.

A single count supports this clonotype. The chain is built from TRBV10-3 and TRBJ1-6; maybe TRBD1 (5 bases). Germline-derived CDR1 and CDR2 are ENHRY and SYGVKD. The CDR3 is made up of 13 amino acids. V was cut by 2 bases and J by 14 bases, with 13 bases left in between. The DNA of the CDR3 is TGTGCCATCAGTGAGGCCAGACGACAGACCCTCCACTTT. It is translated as CAISEARRQTLHF.

The CDR3 nucleotides are TGTGCCAGCAGCCCCGGGACAGGGAGTTGGTACACCGGGGAGCTGTTTTTT. It encodes CASSPGTGSWYTGELFF. This rearrangement joins TRBV7-2 to TRBJ2-2, with 9 bases fitting TRBD1. Germline trimming cut 5 bases from V and 3 bases from J; bases unmatched to any gene: 10. In germline, CDR1 is SGHTA, CDR2 FQGNSA. The length of the CDR3 is 17 residues. The entire variable domain, with the rest obtained from reference TRBV7-2 and TRBJ2-2, is as follows: GAGVSQSPSNKVTEKGKDVELRCDPISGHTALYWYRQSLGQGLEFLIYFQGNSAPDKSGLPSDRFSAERTGGSVSTLTIQRTQQEDSAVYLCASSPGTGSWYTGELFFGEGSRLTVL.

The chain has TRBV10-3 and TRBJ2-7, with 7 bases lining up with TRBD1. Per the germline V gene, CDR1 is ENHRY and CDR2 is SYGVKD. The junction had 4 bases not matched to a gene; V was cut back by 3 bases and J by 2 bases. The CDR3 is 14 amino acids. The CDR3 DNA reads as TGTGCCATCAGTGACGGGACAGTCGCCTACGAGCAGTACTTC. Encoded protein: CAISDGTVAYEQYF.

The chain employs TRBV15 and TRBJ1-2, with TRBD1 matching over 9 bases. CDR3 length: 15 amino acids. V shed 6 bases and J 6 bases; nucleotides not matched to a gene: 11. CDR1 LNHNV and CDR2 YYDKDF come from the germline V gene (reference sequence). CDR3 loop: CATSRDRVGTNGYTF. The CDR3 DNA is TGTGCCACCAGTCGGGACAGGGTCGGGACGAATGGCTACACCTTC. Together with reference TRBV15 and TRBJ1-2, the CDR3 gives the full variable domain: DAMVIQNPRYQVTQFGKPVTLSCSQTLNHNVMYWYQQKSSQAPKLLFHYYDKDFNNEADTPDNFQSRRPNTSFCFLDIRSPGLGDTAMYLCATSRDRVGTNGYTFGSGTRLTVV.

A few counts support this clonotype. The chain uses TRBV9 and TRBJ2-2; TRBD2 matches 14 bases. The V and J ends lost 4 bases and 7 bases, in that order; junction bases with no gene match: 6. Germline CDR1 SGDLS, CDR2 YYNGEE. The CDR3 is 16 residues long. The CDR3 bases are TGTGCCAGCAGCCGGGGACTAGCGGGAGATGACGGGGAGCTGTTTTTT. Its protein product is CASSRGLAGDDGELFF.

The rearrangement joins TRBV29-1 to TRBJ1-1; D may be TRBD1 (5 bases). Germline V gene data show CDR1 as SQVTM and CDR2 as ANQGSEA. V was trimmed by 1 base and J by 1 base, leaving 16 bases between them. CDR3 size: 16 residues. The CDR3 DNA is TGCAGCGTTGAAGGGCAAGAGGGGCACCCGAACACTGAAGCTTTCTTT. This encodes CSVEGQEGHPNTEAFF.

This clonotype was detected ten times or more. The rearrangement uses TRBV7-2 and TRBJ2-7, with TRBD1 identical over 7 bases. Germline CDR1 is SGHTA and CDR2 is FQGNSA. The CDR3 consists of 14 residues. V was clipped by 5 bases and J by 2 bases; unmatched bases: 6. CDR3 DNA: TGTGCCAGCAGCCTACCGGGACAGCCCTACGAGCAGTACTTC. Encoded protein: CASSLPGQPYEQYF.

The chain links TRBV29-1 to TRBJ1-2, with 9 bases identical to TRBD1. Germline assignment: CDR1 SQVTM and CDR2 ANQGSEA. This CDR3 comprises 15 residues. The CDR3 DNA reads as TGCAGTGCTTTCGACCTCACAGGGGGCGACCAGAGCTACACCTTC. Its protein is CSAFDLTGGDQSYTF.

CDR3 protein: CSARDLAGTAYEQYF. CDR3 nucleotides: TGCAGTGCTAGAGATCTGGCAGGGACGGCCTACGAGCAGTACTTC. The V gene is TRBV20-1, the J gene TRBJ2-7; D may correspond to TRBD1 or TRBD2 (5 bases each). The CDR3 has 15 residues. Trimming took off 0 bases at V and 2 bases at J, with 14 bases between the two ends. Germline assignment: CDR1 DFQATT and CDR2 SNEGSKA (reference sequence).

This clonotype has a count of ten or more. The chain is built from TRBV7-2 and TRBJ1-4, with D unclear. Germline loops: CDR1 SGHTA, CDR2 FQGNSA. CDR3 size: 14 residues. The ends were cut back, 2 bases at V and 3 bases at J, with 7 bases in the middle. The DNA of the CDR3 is TGTGCCAGCAGCTTAAGGACTTCTAATGAAAAACTGTTTTTT. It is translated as CASSLRTSNEKLFF.

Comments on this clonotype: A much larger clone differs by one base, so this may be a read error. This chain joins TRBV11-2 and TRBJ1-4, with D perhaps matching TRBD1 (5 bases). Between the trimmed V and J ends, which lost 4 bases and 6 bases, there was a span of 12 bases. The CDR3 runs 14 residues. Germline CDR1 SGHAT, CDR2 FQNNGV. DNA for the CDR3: TGTGCCAGCAGCTCAGGGCTGGGATATGAAAAACTGTTTTTT. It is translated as CASSSGLGYEKLFF. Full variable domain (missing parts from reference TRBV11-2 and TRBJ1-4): EAGVAQSPRYKIIEKRQSVAFWCNPISGHATLYWYQQILGQGPKLLIQFQNNGVVDDSQLPKDRFSAERLKGVDSTLKIQPAKLEDSAVYLCASSSGLGYEKLFFGSGTQLSVL.

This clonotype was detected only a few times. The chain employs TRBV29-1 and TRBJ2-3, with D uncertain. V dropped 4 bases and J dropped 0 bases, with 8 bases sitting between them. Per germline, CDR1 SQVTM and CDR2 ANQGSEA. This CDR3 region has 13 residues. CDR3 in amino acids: CSVVDGSTDTQYF. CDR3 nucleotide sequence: TGCAGCGTTGTGGACGGTAGCACAGATACGCAGTATTTT.

This CDR3 reads CASSIVGTSDETQYF. Written as DNA, the CDR3 is TGTGCCAGTAGTATAGTGGGGACTAGCGACGAGACCCAGTACTTC. The J gene is TRBJ2-5, the V gene TRBV24-1; 10 bases match TRBD2. With 11 bases clipped from V and 5 bases from J, the junction kept 13 bases outside the gene matches. This CDR3 is 15 amino acids long. Germline V gene lookup returns CDR1 KGHDR and CDR2 SFDVKD.

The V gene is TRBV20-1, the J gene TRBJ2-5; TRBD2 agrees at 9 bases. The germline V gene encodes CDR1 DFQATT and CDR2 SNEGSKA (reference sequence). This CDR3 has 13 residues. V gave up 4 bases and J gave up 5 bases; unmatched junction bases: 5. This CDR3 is CSANRLAEETQYF. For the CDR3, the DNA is TGCAGTGCTAACCGACTAGCGGAGGAGACCCAGTACTTC.

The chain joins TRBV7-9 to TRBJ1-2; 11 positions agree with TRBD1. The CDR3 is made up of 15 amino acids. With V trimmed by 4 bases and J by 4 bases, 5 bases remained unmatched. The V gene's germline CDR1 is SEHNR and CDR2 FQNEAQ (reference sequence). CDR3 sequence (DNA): TGTGCCAGCAGCTCTGGACAGGGGGCTATCTATGGCTACACCTTC. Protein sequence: CASSSGQGAIYGYTF.

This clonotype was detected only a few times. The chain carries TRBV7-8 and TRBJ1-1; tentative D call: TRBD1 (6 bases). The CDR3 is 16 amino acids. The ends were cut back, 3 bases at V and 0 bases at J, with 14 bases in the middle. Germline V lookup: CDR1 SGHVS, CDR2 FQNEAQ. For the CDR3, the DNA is TGTGCCAGCAGCTTGTGGACAGCCGGCTTGAACACTGAAGCTTTCTTT. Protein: CASSLWTAGLNTEAFF.

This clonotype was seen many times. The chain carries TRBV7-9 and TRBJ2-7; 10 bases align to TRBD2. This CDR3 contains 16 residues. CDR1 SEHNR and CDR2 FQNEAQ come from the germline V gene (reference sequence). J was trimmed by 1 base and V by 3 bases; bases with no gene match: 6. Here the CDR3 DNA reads TGTGCCAGCAGCTTCCGTGGGACTAGCGAGTCCTACGAGCAGTACTTC. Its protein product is CASSFRGTSESYEQYF.

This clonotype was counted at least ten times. DNA for the CDR3: TGCGCCAGCAGTGCCTCCGACACGTTCTACGAGCAGTACTTC. Encoded protein: CASSASDTFYEQYF. V and J are TRBV10-1 and TRBJ2-7; D is ambiguous. V lost 4 bases, J lost 3 bases, and 13 bases lay in between. Germline V gene sequence: CDR1 WNHNN, CDR2 SYGVQD (reference sequence). CDR3 size: 14 residues.

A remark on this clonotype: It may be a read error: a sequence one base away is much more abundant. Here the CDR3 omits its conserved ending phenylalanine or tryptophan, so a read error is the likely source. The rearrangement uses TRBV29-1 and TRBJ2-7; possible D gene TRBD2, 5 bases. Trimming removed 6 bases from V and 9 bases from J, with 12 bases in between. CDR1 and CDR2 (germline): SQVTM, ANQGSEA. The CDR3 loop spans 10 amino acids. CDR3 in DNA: TGCAGCGTGGGAGATGGCGGGCAGTACCTC. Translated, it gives CSVGDGGQYL.

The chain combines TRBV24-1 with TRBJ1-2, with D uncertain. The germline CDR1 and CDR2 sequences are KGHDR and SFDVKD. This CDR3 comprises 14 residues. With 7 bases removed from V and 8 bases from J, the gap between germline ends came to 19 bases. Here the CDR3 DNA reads TGTGCCACCAGCGTTGAGGGTTCAGGCGGAGGCTACACCTTC. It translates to CATSVEGSGGGYTF.

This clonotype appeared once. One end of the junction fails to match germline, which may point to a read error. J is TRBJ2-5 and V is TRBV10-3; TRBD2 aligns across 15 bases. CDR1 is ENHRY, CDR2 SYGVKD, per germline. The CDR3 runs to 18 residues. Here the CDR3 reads CATSESGLAGGSGETLYF. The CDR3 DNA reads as TGTGCCACCAGTGAGTCGGGACTAGCGGGAGGCTCCGGGGAGACCCTGTACTTC.

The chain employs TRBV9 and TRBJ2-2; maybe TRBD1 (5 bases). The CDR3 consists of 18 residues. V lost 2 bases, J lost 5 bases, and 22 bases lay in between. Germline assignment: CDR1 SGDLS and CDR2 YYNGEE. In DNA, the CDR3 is TGTGCCAGCAGCGTTGCTGAGAGACAGTCGGAGAGAACCGGGGAGCTGTTTTTT. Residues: CASSVAERQSERTGELFF.

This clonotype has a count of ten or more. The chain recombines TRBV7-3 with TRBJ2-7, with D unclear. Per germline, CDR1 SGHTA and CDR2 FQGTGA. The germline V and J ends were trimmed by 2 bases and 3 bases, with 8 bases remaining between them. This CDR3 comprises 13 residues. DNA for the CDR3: TGTGCCAGCAGCTTATCACGGTTCTACGAGCAGTACTTC. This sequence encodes CASSLSRFYEQYF. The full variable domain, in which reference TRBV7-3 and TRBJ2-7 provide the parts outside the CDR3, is GAGVSQTPSNKVTEKGKYVELRCDPISGHTALYWYRQSLGQGPEFLIYFQGTGAADDSGLPNDRFFAVRPEGSVSTLKIQRTERGDSAVYLCASSLSRFYEQYFGPGTRLTVT.

The CDR3 sequence: CAIGAGRQPQHF. CDR3 sequence (DNA): TGTGCCATCGGGGCAGGAAGACAGCCCCAGCATTTT. The chain carries TRBV10-3 and TRBJ1-5; TRBD1 is a possible D gene (5 bases). The V gene lost 8 bases and the J gene lost 7 bases, with 12 bases spanning the gap. The CDR3 extends over 12 amino acids. The germline V gene encodes CDR1 ENHRY and CDR2 SYGVKD.

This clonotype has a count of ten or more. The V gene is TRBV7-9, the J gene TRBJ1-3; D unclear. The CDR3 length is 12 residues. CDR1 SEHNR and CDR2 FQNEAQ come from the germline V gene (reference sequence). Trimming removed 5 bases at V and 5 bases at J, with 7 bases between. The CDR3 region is CASSLSRNTIYF. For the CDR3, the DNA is TGTGCCAGCAGCCTTTCCCGAAACACCATATATTTT.

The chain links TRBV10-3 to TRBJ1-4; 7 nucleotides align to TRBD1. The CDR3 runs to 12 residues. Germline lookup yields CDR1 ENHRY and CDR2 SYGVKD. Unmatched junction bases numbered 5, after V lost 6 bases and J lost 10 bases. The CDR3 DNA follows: TGTGCCATCAGCCAGGACAGGCGAAAACTGTTTTTT. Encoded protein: CAISQDRRKLFF.